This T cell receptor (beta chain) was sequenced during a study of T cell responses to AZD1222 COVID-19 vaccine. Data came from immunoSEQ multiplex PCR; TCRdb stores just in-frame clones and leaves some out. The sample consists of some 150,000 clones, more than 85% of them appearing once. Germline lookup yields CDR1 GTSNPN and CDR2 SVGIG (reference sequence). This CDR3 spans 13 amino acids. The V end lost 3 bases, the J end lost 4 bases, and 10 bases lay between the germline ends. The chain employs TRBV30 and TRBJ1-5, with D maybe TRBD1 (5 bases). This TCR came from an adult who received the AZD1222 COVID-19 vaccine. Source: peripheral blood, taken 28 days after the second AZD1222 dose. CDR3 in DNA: TGTGCCTGGAGCGACAGTTCTAATCAGCCCCAGCATTTT. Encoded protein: CAWSDSSNQPQHF.